Listed here are 15 T cell receptor beta chains from one sample, sequenced in a study of Tregs in tolerant kidney transplant recipients. Sequencing was performed with immunoSEQ multiplex PCR; in TCRdb, only in-frame clones are kept and a portion is missing. The data hold about 240,000 clones, with 80% to 85% observed a single time. Source material: CD4+ T cells from blood. Receptors originate from a human donor in good health.

The chain joins TRBV5-1 to TRBJ1-5; D remains unclear. The V and J ends lost 3 bases and 10 bases respectively, with 14 bases between them. The germline V gene encodes CDR1 SGHRS and CDR2 YFSETQ. The CDR3 extends over 13 amino acids. CDR3 in amino acids: CASSSDEKSPQHF. CDR3 bases: TGCGCCAGCAGCTCAGACGAGAAGTCTCCCCAGCATTTT.

This chain uses TRBV5-1 with TRBJ1-1, with D hard to call. Germline V gene data show CDR1 as SGHRS and CDR2 as YFSETQ. V shed 7 bases and J shed 3 bases, with 16 bases lying between them. This CDR3 comprises 14 residues. The CDR3 DNA reads as TGCGCCAGCGGACTTGGGGAAGGGTACACTGAAGCTTTCTTT. It translates to CASGLGEGYTEAFF.

This chain links TRBV4-1 with TRBJ2-3; 7 bases match TRBD2. CDR1 is MGHRA and CDR2 is YSYEKL in the germline V gene. CDR3 length: 15 amino acids. J gave up 1 base and V 4 bases, and 5 bases lay outside the gene matches. The DNA of the CDR3 is TGCGCCAGCAGCCCCTATGGGGGGGGCACAGATACGCAGTATTTT. This translates into CASSPYGGGTDTQYF.

V and J are TRBV29-1 and TRBJ2-5; 10 nucleotides agree with TRBD1. The CDR3 is made up of 15 amino acids. CDR1 SQVTM and CDR2 ANQGSEA come from the germline V gene. After removal of 6 bases from V and 5 bases from J, the junction contained 12 bases not matched to a gene. This CDR3 is CSVLLRQGAKETQYF. CDR3 nucleotides: TGCAGCGTACTCCTCCGACAGGGGGCGAAGGAGACCCAGTACTTC.

The chain uses TRBV19 and TRBJ2-7; tentatively, D is TRBD2 (5 bases). V lost 3 bases and J lost 0, with 12 bases in between. Germline V CDR1 and CDR2: LNHDA, SQIVND (reference sequence). The CDR3 extends over 15 amino acids. Written as DNA, the CDR3 is TGTGCCAGTAGTATCCCAGGTGGGAGCTCCTACGAGCAGTACTTC. Translating gives CASSIPGGSSYEQYF.

V gene TRBV5-1 combines with J gene TRBJ1-3; TRBD1 might be the D (6 bases). Germline loops: CDR1 SGHRS, CDR2 YFSETQ. The CDR3 is made up of 17 amino acids. Trimming took 0 bases from V and 0 from J, leaving 13 bases between them. CDR3 in DNA: TGCGCCAGCAGCTTGGCTTCAGGGGCGAGCTCTGGAAACACCATATATTTT. Translation: CASSLASGASSGNTIYF.

The chain is built from TRBV7-6 and TRBJ1-1; TRBD1 might be the D (6 bases). The CDR3 has 14 amino acids. From germline, CDR1 is SGHVS and CDR2 FNYEAQ. V was cut by 2 bases and J by 6 bases, with 13 bases left in between. CDR3 coding DNA: TGTGCCAGCAGCTTAACAGGGTGGGGCTCTGAAGCTTTCTTT. This sequence encodes CASSLTGWGSEAFF.

V is TRBV29-1 and J is TRBJ1-2; TRBD1 aligns across 7 bases. This CDR3 contains 13 residues. The V gene's germline CDR1 is SQVTM and CDR2 ANQGSEA. V was clipped by 7 bases and J by 7 bases; unmatched bases: 12. DNA of the CDR3: TGCAGCGCCTACAAGGGACAGCTCGGTGGCTACACCTTC. It is translated as CSAYKGQLGGYTF.

V gene TRBV9 combines with J gene TRBJ1-2; 7 bases match TRBD1. J lost 6 bases, V lost 4 bases, and 6 bases had no gene match. The CDR3 runs 13 residues. The V gene's germline CDR1 is SGDLS and CDR2 YYNGEE. This CDR3 is CASSPQGLNGYTF. CDR3 in DNA: TGTGCCAGCAGCCCACAGGGGCTTAATGGCTACACCTTC.

This clone came up once. The chain combines TRBV7-9 with TRBJ2-1; 10 positions agree with TRBD2. This CDR3 is 17 amino acids long. With V trimmed by 4 bases and J by 8 bases, 14 bases remained unmatched. Per the germline V gene, CDR1 is SEHNR and CDR2 is FQNEAQ (reference sequence). CDR3 in DNA: TGTGCCAGCAGCTCCCCTCTCCGGAGTAGCGGGAGGTATGAGCAGTTCTTC. Residues: CASSSPLRSSGRYEQFF.

The V gene is TRBV2, the J gene TRBJ2-7; TRBD2 aligns across 9 bases. V shed 0 bases and J 2 bases; nucleotides not matched to a gene: 8. Germline V CDR1 and CDR2: SNHLY, FYNNEI. The CDR3 is made up of 17 amino acids. The CDR3: CASSEATFSGSTYEQYF. In DNA form, the CDR3 reads TGTGCCAGCAGTGAAGCGACGTTTAGCGGGAGCACCTACGAGCAGTACTTC.

The rearrangement links TRBV30 to TRBJ1-2; D remains unclear. Trimming cost V 2 bases and J 14 bases, with 15 bases left between them. There are 11 residues in the CDR3. Looked up from germline, CDR1 is GTSNPN and CDR2 is SVGIG (reference sequence). The CDR3 spells CAWSLPRVRTF. CDR3 bases: TGTGCCTGGAGTTTACCCCGGGTCCGGACCTTC.

This clone was counted between two and nine times. V and J are TRBV11-2 and TRBJ2-5; D is possibly TRBD2 (5 bases). V lost 1 base to trimming and J lost 5 bases, with 14 bases between them. The germline CDR1 and CDR2 sequences are SGHAT and FQNNGV. The CDR3 runs 15 residues. This CDR3 reads CASSLAAGRAETQYF. The CDR3 coding sequence is TGTGCCAGCAGCTTAGCGGCGGGTAGGGCGGAGACCCAGTACTTC.

The V and J genes are TRBV19 and TRBJ1-1, with 7 bases fitting TRBD1. V dropped 7 bases and J dropped 1; count of bases not matched to a gene: 12. The germline V gene has CDR1 LNHDA and CDR2 SQIVND (reference sequence). This CDR3 is 16 amino acids long. CDR3 sequence reads: CASTGQWAPRNTEAFF. The DNA of the CDR3 is TGTGCCAGTACGGGACAGTGGGCCCCGAGGAACACTGAAGCTTTCTTT.

This clone has more than one count but fewer than ten. The V gene is TRBV5-4, the J gene TRBJ2-1, with 7 nucleotides matching TRBD1. The germline V gene has CDR1 SGHNT and CDR2 YYREEE (reference sequence). The CDR3 consists of 14 residues. V lost 4 bases to trimming and J lost 4 bases; unmatched junction nucleotides: 5. The CDR3 coding sequence is TGTGCCAGCAGCGGGGGACAGAGATACAATGAGCAGTTCTTC. Translation: CASSGGQRYNEQFF. Filled out from reference TRBV5-4 and TRBJ2-1, the complete variable domain reads ETGVTQSPTHLIKTRGQQVTLRCSSQSGHNTVSWYQQALGQGPQFIFQYYREEENGRGNFPPRFSGLQFPNYSSELNVNALELDDSALYLCASSGGQRYNEQFFGPGTRLTVL.